The 10 T cell receptor beta chains presented below share a single source sample, sequenced in a study of cytomegalovirus exposure and HLA in healthy donors. Both 60 Vbeta primers and 13 Jbeta primers went into the PCR. Sequencing used immunoSEQ multiplex PCR; TCRdb keeps in-frame clones, though not all of them. The sample has roughly 180,000 clones; approximately 81% are singletons. The sequencing input was PBMCs. These receptors were taken from a female donor in good health and CMV-seronegative.

The gene calls are TRBV5-1 and TRBJ2-7, with TRBD2 matching 7 bases. The CDR3 runs to 13 residues. The trim removed 9 bases at V and 4 bases at J, leaving 10 bases unmatched. The germline V gene encodes CDR1 SGHRS and CDR2 YFSETQ. The CDR3 coding sequence is TGCGCCATCGGGGACTATCCTGAATACGAGCAGTACTTC. It encodes CAIGDYPEYEQYF.

The chain carries TRBV7-9 and TRBJ2-3; D remains ambiguous. Germline V CDR1 and CDR2: SEHNR, FQNEAQ (reference sequence). CDR3 size: 13 residues. V was shortened by 0 bases and J by 4 bases, with 5 bases between the two germline ends. The CDR3 nucleotides read TGTGCCAGCAGCTTAGCGGCTTCAGATACGCAGTATTTT. This gives the protein CASSLAASDTQYF.

The V and J genes are TRBV25-1 and TRBJ1-2; 8 bases are a match to TRBD1. Germline trimming cut 4 bases from V and 5 bases from J; bases unmatched to any gene: 9. Germline CDR1 reads MGHDK; CDR2 reads SYGVNS. CDR3 length: 15 residues. CDR3 residues: CASSVSGTGLYGYTF. For the CDR3, the DNA is TGTGCCAGCAGTGTCTCCGGGACAGGACTATATGGCTACACCTTC.

This chain links TRBV28 with TRBJ1-1; 9 nucleotides agree with TRBD1. CDR1 is MDHEN and CDR2 is SYDVKM in the germline V gene. This CDR3 spans 14 amino acids. Trimming took 5 bases from V and 4 from J; bases not matched to a gene: 5. The CDR3 is CASSLGTGSTEAFF. In nucleotides, the CDR3 is TGTGCCAGCAGTCTCGGGACAGGGAGCACTGAAGCTTTCTTT.

This chain uses TRBV4-1 with TRBJ2-5, with D possibly being TRBD2 (7 bases). The CDR3 is 15 residues long. V dropped 4 bases and J dropped 3 bases, with 15 bases sitting between them. Germline loops: CDR1 MGHRA, CDR2 YSYEKL. Here the CDR3 reads CASSLGGQSKETQYF. The CDR3 DNA is TGCGCCAGCAGCCTCGGGGGGCAAAGTAAAGAGACCCAGTACTTC.

This rearrangement joins TRBV27 to TRBJ1-6; D is unclear. The CDR3 is 14 residues long. Germline CDR1 is MNHEY and CDR2 is SMNVEV (reference sequence). V lost 4 bases and J lost 5, with 9 bases in between. DNA for the CDR3: TGTGCCAGCAGTTCCGGGTGGGATAATTCACCCCTCCACTTT. This encodes CASSSGWDNSPLHF.

The rearrangement links TRBV10-2 to TRBJ1-1, with D possibly TRBD1 on 6 matching bases. The CDR3 contains 16 residues. V dropped 5 bases and J dropped 1 base, with 17 bases sitting between them. Germline assignment: CDR1 WSHSY and CDR2 SAAADI. CDR3 sequence (DNA): TGCGCCAGCAGTCGTGGCGGGGGCCTCCCGAACACTGAAGCTTTCTTT. This encodes CASSRGGGLPNTEAFF.

The chain is built from TRBV12-5 and TRBJ2-2; D remains ambiguous. The CDR3 is made up of 13 amino acids. V lost 7 bases and J lost 7, with 13 bases in between. Germline CDR1 LGHNT, CDR2 FRNRAP. The CDR3, as DNA: TGTGCTAGTGTCCGAGAATTCGGCGGGGAGCTGTTTTTT. It encodes CASVREFGGELFF. The full variable domain, rest sourced from reference TRBV12-5 and TRBJ2-2, is DARVTQTPRHKVTEMGQEVTMRCQPILGHNTVFWYRQTMMQGLELLAYFRNRAPLDDSGMPKDRFSAEMPDATLATLKIQPSEPRDSAVYFCASVREFGGELFFGEGSRLTVL.

This chain links TRBV28 with TRBJ1-3, with D uncertain. The germline CDR1 and CDR2 sequences are MDHEN and SYDVKM. With 2 bases removed from V and 3 bases from J, the gap between germline ends came to 26 bases. This CDR3 region has 20 residues. The CDR3: CASSLPNWTRERVFGNTIYF. In DNA, the CDR3 is TGTGCCAGCAGTTTACCGAACTGGACTCGGGAGAGAGTATTTGGAAACACCATATATTTT.

CDR3 DNA: TGTGCCAGCACCCAGGGGTTGCCGGGAGGGCCCGGGGAGCTGTTTTTT. This gives the protein CASTQGLPGGPGELFF. This chain joins TRBV9 and TRBJ2-2; 8 bases align to TRBD2. This CDR3 is 16 amino acids long. The trim removed 6 bases at V and 6 bases at J, leaving 13 bases unmatched. Germline CDR1 SGDLS, CDR2 YYNGEE. Combining the CDR3 with reference TRBV9 and TRBJ2-2 gives the whole variable domain DSGVTQTPKHLITATGQRVTLRCSPRSGDLSVYWYQQSLDQGLQFLIQYYNGEERAKGNILERFSAQQFPDLHSELNLSSLELGDSALYFCASTQGLPGGPGELFFGEGSRLTVL.